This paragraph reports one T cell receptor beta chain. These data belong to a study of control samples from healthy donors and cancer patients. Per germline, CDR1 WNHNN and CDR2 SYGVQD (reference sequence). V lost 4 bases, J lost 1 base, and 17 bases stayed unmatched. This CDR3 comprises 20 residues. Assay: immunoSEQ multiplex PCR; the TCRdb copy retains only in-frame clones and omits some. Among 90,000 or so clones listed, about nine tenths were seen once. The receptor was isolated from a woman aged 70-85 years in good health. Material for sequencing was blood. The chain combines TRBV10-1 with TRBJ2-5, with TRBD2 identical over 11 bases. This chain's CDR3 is CASSGDPLIGTSGFQETQYF. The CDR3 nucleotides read TGCGCCAGCAGTGGAGACCCTTTGATTGGGACTAGCGGATTCCAAGAGACCCAGTACTTC.